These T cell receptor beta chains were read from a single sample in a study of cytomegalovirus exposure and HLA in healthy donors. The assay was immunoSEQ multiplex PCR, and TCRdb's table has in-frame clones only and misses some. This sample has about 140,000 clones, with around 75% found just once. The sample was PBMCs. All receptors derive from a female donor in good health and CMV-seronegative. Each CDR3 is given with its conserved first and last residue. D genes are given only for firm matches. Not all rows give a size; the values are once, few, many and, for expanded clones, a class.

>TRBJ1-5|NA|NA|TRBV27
CASSFGKNQPQHF
TGTGCCAGCAGTTTTGGCAAGAATCAGCCCCAGCATTTT
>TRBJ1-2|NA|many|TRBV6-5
CASSYNGALGYTF
TGTGCCAGCAGTTACAATGGGGCCTTGGGCTACACCTTC
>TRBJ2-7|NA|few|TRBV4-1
CASSHADSRDEQYF
TGCGCCAGCAGCCACGCGGACAGTAGGGACGAGCAGTACTTC
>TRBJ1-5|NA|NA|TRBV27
CASGSQGGNQPQHF
TGTGCCAGCGGATCCCAGGGTGGCAATCAGCCCCAGCATTTT
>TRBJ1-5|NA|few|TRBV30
CAWGSSNQPQHF
TGTGCCTGGGGCAGTAGCAATCAGCCCCAGCATTTT
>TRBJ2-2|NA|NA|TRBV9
CASSVTQNTGELFF
TGTGCCAGCAGCGTAACTCAAAACACCGGGGAGCTGTTTTTT
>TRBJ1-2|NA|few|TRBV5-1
CASSFRRGHGYTF
TGCGCCAGCAGCTTCCGCAGGGGCCATGGCTACACCTTC
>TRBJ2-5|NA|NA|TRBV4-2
CASSQAGAGQETQYF
TGTGCCAGCAGCCAAGCTGGGGCGGGGCAAGAGACCCAGTACTTC
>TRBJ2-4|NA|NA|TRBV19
CASSILATAKNIQYF
TGTGCCAGTAGTATTCTGGCCACAGCCAAAAACATTCAGTACTTC
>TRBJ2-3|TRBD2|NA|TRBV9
CASSVEGAGGLADTQYF
TGTGCCAGCAGCGTAGAAGGTGCGGGGGGGCTAGCAGATACGCAGTATTTT
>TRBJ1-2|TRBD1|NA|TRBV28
CASRDRGDYGYTF
TGTGCCAGCAGGGACAGGGGGGACTATGGCTACACCTTC
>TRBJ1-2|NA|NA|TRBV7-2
CASNGRVEERANYGYTF
TGTGCCAGCAACGGACGGGTCGAGGAGCGGGCTAACTATGGCTACACCTTC
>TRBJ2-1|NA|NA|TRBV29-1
CSVGGYNEQFF
TGCAGCGTTGGAGGATACAATGAGCAGTTCTTC
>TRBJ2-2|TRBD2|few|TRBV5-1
CASSLVEAGGPSGELFF
TGCGCCAGCAGCTTGGTGGAGGCGGGAGGGCCCTCCGGGGAGCTGTTTTTT
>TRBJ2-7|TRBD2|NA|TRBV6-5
CASSYSGAGATYEQYF
TGTGCCAGCAGTTACTCAGGGGCGGGAGCAACCTACGAGCAGTACTTC
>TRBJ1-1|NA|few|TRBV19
CASSDRIWDTEAFF
TGTGCCAGTAGTGACAGGATCTGGGACACTGAAGCTTTCTTT
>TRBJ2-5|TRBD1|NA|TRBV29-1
CSYDLRGTGEETQYF
TGCAGCTATGACTTGAGGGGGACAGGGGAAGAGACCCAGTACTTC
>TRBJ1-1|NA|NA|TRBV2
CASKFGLGEDTEAFF
TGTGCCAGCAAATTCGGCCTCGGAGAAGACACTGAAGCTTTCTTT
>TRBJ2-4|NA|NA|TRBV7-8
CASSLVGHNAGKNIQYF
TGTGCCAGCAGCTTGGTGGGGCACAACGCCGGGAAAAACATTCAGTACTTC
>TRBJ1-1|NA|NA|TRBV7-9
CASNKSRGNTEAFF
TGTGCCAGCAACAAATCCAGGGGGAACACTGAAGCTTTCTTT
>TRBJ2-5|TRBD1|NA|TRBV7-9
CASSARDRGQEEQYF
TGTGCCAGCAGTGCCCGGGACAGGGGGCAAGAGGAGCAGTACTTC
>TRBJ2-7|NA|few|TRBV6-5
CASRFDRYSYEQYF
TGTGCCAGCAGATTCGACAGATACTCCTACGAGCAGTACTTC
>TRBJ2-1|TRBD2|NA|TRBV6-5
CASSSRRGGATEQFF
TGTGCCAGCAGTTCCCGCCGCGGGGGGGCGACGGAGCAGTTCTTC
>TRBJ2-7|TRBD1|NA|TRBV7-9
CASSFSTGENEQYF
TGTGCCAGCAGCTTTTCGACAGGGGAAAACGAGCAGTACTTC
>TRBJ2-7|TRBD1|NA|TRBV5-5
CASSRGTGVIGAYEQYF
TGTGCCAGCAGCCGCGGGACAGGGGTCATCGGGGCCTACGAGCAGTACTTC
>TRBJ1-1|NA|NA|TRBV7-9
CASSPLGADTEAFF
TGTGCCAGCTCCCCCTTGGGGGCGGACACTGAAGCTTTCTTT
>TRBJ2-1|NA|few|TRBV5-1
CASSLAPGRNNEQFF
TGCGCCAGCAGCTTGGCGCCAGGGCGAAACAATGAGCAGTTCTTC
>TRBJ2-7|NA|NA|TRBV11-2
CASSRLGGPGEQYF
TGTGCCAGCAGCCGCCTGGGGGGGCCGGGAGAGCAGTACTTC